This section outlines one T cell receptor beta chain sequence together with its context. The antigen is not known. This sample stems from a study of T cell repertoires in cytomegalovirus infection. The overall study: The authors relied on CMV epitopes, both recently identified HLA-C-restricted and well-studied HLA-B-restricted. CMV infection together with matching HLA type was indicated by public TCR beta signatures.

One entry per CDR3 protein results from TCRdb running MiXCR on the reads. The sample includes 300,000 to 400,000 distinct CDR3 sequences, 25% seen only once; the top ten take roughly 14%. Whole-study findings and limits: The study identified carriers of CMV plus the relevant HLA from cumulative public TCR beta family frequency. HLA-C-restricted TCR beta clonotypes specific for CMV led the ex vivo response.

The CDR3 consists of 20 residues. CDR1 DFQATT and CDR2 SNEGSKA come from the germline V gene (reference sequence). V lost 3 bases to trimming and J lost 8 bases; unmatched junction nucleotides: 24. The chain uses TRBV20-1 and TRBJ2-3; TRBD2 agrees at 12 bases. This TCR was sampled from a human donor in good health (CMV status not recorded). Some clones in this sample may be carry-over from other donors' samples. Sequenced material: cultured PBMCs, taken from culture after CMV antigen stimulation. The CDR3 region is CSARPLHGLAGSRGSGTQYF. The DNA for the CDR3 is TGCAGTGCTAGGCCCCTCCATGGACTAGCGGGAAGTCGGGGTAGCGGTACGCAGTATTTT.